This TCR beta chain was observed in a study of blood T cell repertoires in COVID-19. For the study at large: Acute and convalescent COVID-19 specimens originated in the United States, Italy and Spain. From T cells, B-cell-depleted T cells, or PBMCs came the material, which was cDNA or gDNA.

The J segment lost 4 bases and the V segment lost 4 bases, leaving 7 bases of the junction unmatched. The CDR3 runs 15 residues. CDR1 is SGHTA, CDR2 FQGNSA, per germline. The authors' processing: Researchers report that nucleated cell counts were estimated from reference gene primer amplification. The protocol was immunoSEQ multiplex PCR, while the TCRdb copy is restricted to in-frame clones and leaves out a portion. V and J calls and clone size are copied from that table; D and trimming were computed from the DNA. The sample has hundreds of thousands of clones; about 90% are singletons. The sequence was obtained from a woman between 18 and 29 years old who had recovered from COVID-19. The rearrangement links TRBV7-2 to TRBJ2-3; 8 nucleotides agree with TRBD2. The specimen was peripheral blood. The CDR3 DNA is TGTGCCAGCAGCTACACTAGCGGATGGGCAGATACGCAGTATTTT. This gives the protein CASSYTSGWADTQYF.